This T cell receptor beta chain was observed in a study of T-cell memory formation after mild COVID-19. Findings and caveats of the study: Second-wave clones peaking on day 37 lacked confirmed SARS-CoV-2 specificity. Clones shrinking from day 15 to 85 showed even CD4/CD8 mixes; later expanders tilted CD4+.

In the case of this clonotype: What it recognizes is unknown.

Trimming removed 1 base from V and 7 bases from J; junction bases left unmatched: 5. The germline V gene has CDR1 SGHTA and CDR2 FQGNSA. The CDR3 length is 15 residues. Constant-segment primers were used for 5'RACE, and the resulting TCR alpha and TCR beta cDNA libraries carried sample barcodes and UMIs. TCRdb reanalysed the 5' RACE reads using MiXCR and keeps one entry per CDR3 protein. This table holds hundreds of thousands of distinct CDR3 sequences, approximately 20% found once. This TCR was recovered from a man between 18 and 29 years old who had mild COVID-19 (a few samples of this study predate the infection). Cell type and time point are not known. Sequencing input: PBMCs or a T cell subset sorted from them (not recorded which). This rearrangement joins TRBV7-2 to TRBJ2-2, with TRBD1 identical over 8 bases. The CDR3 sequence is CASSLGTGRVGELFF. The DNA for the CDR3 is TGTGCCAGCAGCTTAGGGACAGGGCGTGTCGGGGAGCTGTTTTTT.